One sample yielded the 22 T cell receptor beta chains listed below, sequenced in a study of identical twins. Using its own MiXCR run on the 5' RACE reads, TCRdb lists one record per CDR3 protein. This repertoire shows about 730,000 distinct CDR3 sequences, 21% found once; its top ten account for approximately 4.3%. This sample also appeared in a second study, on T cells expressing NK-cell markers.

The sequenced material came from PBMCs. These receptors were obtained from a woman under 30 in good health.

The chain is built from TRBV7-9 and TRBJ1-2; D uncertain. Between the trimmed V and J ends, which lost 0 bases and 8 bases, there was a span of 13 bases. Germline V CDR1 and CDR2: SEHNR, FQNEAQ (reference sequence). CDR3 length: 14 amino acids. The CDR3 reads CASSLARTDGGYTF. In DNA, the CDR3 is TGTGCCAGCAGCTTAGCGCGGACTGACGGGGGCTACACCTTC. Combining the CDR3 with reference TRBV7-9 and TRBJ1-2 gives the whole variable domain DTGVSQNPRHKITKRGQNVTFRCDPISEHNRLYWYRQTLGQGPEFLTYFQNEAQLEKSRLLSDRFSAERPKGSFSTLEIQRTEQGDSAMYLCASSLARTDGGYTFGSGTRLTVV.

The J gene is TRBJ1-5, the V gene TRBV4-2; no reliable D call. The germline V gene has CDR1 LGHNA and CDR2 YNFKEQ. The CDR3 covers 18 residues. V was cut by 4 bases and J by 4 bases, with 23 bases left in between. Here the CDR3 reads CASSRSISRRGYNQPQHF. The CDR3 nucleotides are TGTGCCAGCAGCCGATCAATATCGCGTCGAGGGTATAATCAGCCCCAGCATTTT.

This clonotype was seen a few times. The rearrangement joins TRBV5-1 to TRBJ2-2, with D possibly matching TRBD1 (5 bases). Per germline, CDR1 SGHRS and CDR2 YFSETQ. This CDR3 contains 12 residues. Trimming cost V 8 bases and J 4 bases, with 9 bases left between them. The CDR3 reads CASIGATGELFF. The CDR3 bases are TGCGCCAGTATAGGGGCCACCGGGGAGCTGTTTTTT.

This clonotype was picked up many times. The V and J genes are TRBV20-1 and TRBJ1-2, with a weak D call TRBD1 (5 bases). The germline gives CDR1 DFQATT, CDR2 SNEGSKA (reference sequence). The CDR3 consists of 12 residues. V lost 5 bases to trimming and J lost 7 bases, with 14 bases between them. CDR3 nucleotide sequence: TGCAGTGCTGCAGGGACGGCGGGTGGCTACACCTTC. It translates to CSAAGTAGGYTF.

J is TRBJ1-1 and V is TRBV7-9; D is unclear. The CDR3 runs 12 residues. Trimming pared 4 bases from V and 5 bases from J, leaving 8 bases between. CDR1 SEHNR and CDR2 FQNEAQ come from the germline V gene (reference sequence). The CDR3 region is CASSSKKTEAFF. CDR3 in DNA: TGTGCCAGCAGCTCCAAGAAAACTGAAGCTTTCTTT.

The J gene is TRBJ1-1, the V gene TRBV20-1; no clear D gene. Germline CDR1 DFQATT, CDR2 SNEGSKA (reference sequence). The CDR3 length is 11 residues. V dropped 5 bases and J dropped 3 bases, with 7 bases sitting between them. This CDR3 reads CSAAIDTEAFF. Written as DNA, the CDR3 is TGCAGTGCTGCCATAGACACTGAAGCTTTCTTT.

The table lists this clonotype with a few counts. V usage is TRBV18 and J usage is TRBJ2-2, with D maybe TRBD1 (5 bases). The CDR3 covers 15 residues. CDR1 KGHSH and CDR2 LQKENI come from the germline V gene. V was trimmed by 5 bases and J by 6 bases, leaving 16 bases between them. CDR3 residues: CASSAYPTGPGELFF. The CDR3 DNA is TGTGCCAGCTCAGCTTATCCTACAGGCCCCGGGGAGCTGTTTTTT.

This sequence joins TRBV20-1 and TRBJ1-5; the D gene is possibly TRBD1 (5 bases). V was trimmed by 3 bases and J by 7 bases, leaving 16 bases between them. The CDR3 totals 14 residues. In germline, CDR1 is DFQATT, CDR2 SNEGSKA (reference sequence). CDR3 DNA: TGCAGTGCTAGGGGGACCGCCTCGGGGCAGCCCCAGCATTTT. It is translated as CSARGTASGQPQHF.

The V and J genes are TRBV2 and TRBJ2-2, with no clear D. The length of the CDR3 is 14 residues. Germline V gene sequence: CDR1 SNHLY, CDR2 FYNNEI. The germline V and J ends were trimmed by 4 bases and 0 bases, with 6 bases remaining between them. The CDR3 protein is CASSVHSNTGELFF. CDR3 sequence (DNA): TGTGCCAGCAGTGTACATTCGAACACCGGGGAGCTGTTTTTT.

This clonotype was seen a handful of times. The chain combines TRBV7-2 with TRBJ2-3; the D is unclear. V shed 5 bases and J shed 3 bases, with 15 bases lying between them. Germline CDR1 SGHTA, CDR2 FQGNSA. This CDR3 region has 15 residues. The CDR3 loop is CASSPLGLGTDTQYF. CDR3 DNA sequence: TGTGCCAGCAGCCCCCTTGGGTTAGGTACAGATACGCAGTATTTT.

This clonotype showed up just a few times. The CDR3 here is CASSLERGADTQYF. The CDR3 DNA follows: TGTGCCAGCAGCTTAGAGCGGGGGGCAGATACGCAGTATTTT. The chain is built from TRBV11-2 and TRBJ2-3, with 8 nucleotides matching TRBD2. The CDR3 has 14 residues. The germline V gene has CDR1 SGHAT and CDR2 FQNNGV. J gave up 4 bases and V 0 bases, and 0 bases lay outside the gene matches.

The rearrangement links TRBV19 to TRBJ2-7; 7 positions agree with TRBD2. CDR3 length equals 13 residues. Unmatched junction bases numbered 6, after V lost 5 bases and J lost 5 bases. CDR1 LNHDA and CDR2 SQIVND come from the germline V gene (reference sequence). DNA for the CDR3: TGTGCCAGTAGTGTTCGGGGGGAACACGAGCAGTACTTC. Protein product: CASSVRGEHEQYF.

This clonotype has a count of ten or more. The V call is TRBV5-1, the J call TRBJ2-3; unclear D gene. Trimming took 5 bases from V and 9 from J, leaving 22 bases between them. Germline CDR1 SGHRS, CDR2 YFSETQ. The CDR3 has 15 amino acids. Here the CDR3 DNA reads TGCGCCAGCAGAGTGAGCGTCAGTTCCCCTAACACGCAGTATTTT. It translates to CASRVSVSSPNTQYF.

The CDR3 DNA follows: TGTGCCAGCAGCGTCCGGGTTAGCGGGAGGACCTACAATGAGCAGTTCTTC. It translates to CASSVRVSGRTYNEQFF. This chain uses TRBV7-9 with TRBJ2-1, with 10 bases lining up with TRBD2. Trimming at V came to 5 bases and at J to 2 bases, leaving 9 bases not matched to a gene. The germline gives CDR1 SEHNR, CDR2 FQNEAQ (reference sequence). The CDR3 sequence is 17 residues long. The full variable domain, with the rest looked up from reference TRBV7-9 and TRBJ2-1, is DTGVSQNPRHKITKRGQNVTFRCDPISEHNRLYWYRQTLGQGPEFLTYFQNEAQLEKSRLLSDRFSAERPKGSFSTLEIQRTEQGDSAMYLCASSVRVSGRTYNEQFFGPGTRLTVL.

The rearrangement uses TRBV7-2 and TRBJ2-1, with a weak D call TRBD1 (6 bases). This CDR3 comprises 17 residues. V was clipped by 4 bases and J by 4 bases, with 20 bases between them. The germline gives CDR1 SGHTA, CDR2 FQGNSA. The CDR3 protein is CASSSRDISGAYNEQFF. DNA for the CDR3: TGTGCCAGCAGCTCACGGGACATAAGCGGTGCTTACAATGAGCAGTTCTTC.

This clonotype has more than one count but fewer than ten. The chain is built from TRBV4-3 and TRBJ2-2; TRBD2 agrees at 11 bases. The CDR3 runs 16 residues. Germline V CDR1 and CDR2: LGHNA, YSLEER. V lost 3 bases and J lost 9; bases outside the gene matches: 9. Here the CDR3 DNA reads TGCGCCAGCAGCCATCTACTAGCGGGAGTTATCAGGGAGCTGTTTTTT. It encodes CASSHLLAGVIRELFF.

There are many counts of this clonotype. V gene TRBV3-1 combines with J gene TRBJ1-1, with D uncertain. The CDR3 loop spans 14 amino acids. Germline lookup yields CDR1 LGHDT and CDR2 YNNKEL (reference sequence). The germline V and J ends were trimmed by 3 bases and 5 bases, with 13 bases remaining between them. As DNA, the CDR3 is TGTGCCAGCAGCCAGGGTGGAGGGAGGACTGAAGCTTTCTTT. Protein sequence: CASSQGGGRTEAFF.

This clonotype was observed a handful of times. This chain joins TRBV29-1 and TRBJ2-1; unclear D gene. With 1 base removed from V and 2 bases from J, the gap between germline ends came to 15 bases. Germline V lookup: CDR1 SQVTM, CDR2 ANQGSEA. CDR3 length: 16 residues. CDR3 residues: CSVEVPTATTYNEQFF. As DNA, the CDR3 is TGCAGCGTTGAAGTTCCTACAGCTACTACCTACAATGAGCAGTTCTTC.

This chain joins TRBV5-1 and TRBJ1-1; D perhaps matches TRBD1 (6 bases). The CDR3 contains 15 residues. V lost 0 bases to trimming and J lost 1 base, with 10 bases between them. Germline CDR1 SGHRS, CDR2 YFSETQ. Here the CDR3 reads CASSLVETGNTEAFF. For the CDR3, the DNA is TGCGCCAGCAGCTTGGTTGAGACAGGGAACACTGAAGCTTTCTTT.

The chain recombines TRBV12-3 or TRBV12-4 with TRBJ2-3; D unclear. V was shortened by 4 bases and J by 6 bases, with 8 bases between the two germline ends. The CDR3 covers 12 residues. The CDR3 bases are TGTGCCAGCAGTTGGTCCACGGATACGCAGTATTTT. This translates into CASSWSTDTQYF.

The gene calls are TRBV5-5 and TRBJ2-7; 9 nucleotides line up with TRBD1. CDR3 length equals 16 residues. V dropped 5 bases and J dropped 2; count of bases not matched to a gene: 11. The V gene's germline CDR1 is SGHKS and CDR2 YYEKEE (reference sequence). DNA of the CDR3: TGTGCCAGCAGTTTCATTCCGGGACAGGGCACCTACGAGCAGTACTTC. Amino acid sequence: CASSFIPGQGTYEQYF.

This clonotype was counted once. V and J are TRBV6-5 and TRBJ2-2; TRBD2 might be the D (5 bases). CDR1 MNHEY and CDR2 SVGAGI come from the germline V gene. The CDR3 has 15 residues. V was cut by 0 bases and J by 5 bases, with 10 bases left in between. CDR3 protein: CASSYSGGPTGELFF. CDR3 in DNA: TGTGCCAGCAGTTACTCGGGCGGGCCGACCGGGGAGCTGTTTTTT.